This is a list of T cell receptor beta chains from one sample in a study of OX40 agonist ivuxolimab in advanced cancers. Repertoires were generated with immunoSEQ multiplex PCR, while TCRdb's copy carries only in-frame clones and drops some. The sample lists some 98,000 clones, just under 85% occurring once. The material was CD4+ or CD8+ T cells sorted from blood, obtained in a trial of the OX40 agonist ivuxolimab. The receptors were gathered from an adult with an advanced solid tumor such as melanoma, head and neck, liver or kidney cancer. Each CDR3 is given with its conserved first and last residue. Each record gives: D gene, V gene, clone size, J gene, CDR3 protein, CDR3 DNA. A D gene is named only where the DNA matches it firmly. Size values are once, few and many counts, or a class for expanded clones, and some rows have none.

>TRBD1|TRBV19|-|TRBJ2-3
CASTAGTGGVTDTQYF
TGTGCCAGTACAGCCGGGACAGGGGGTGTCACAGATACGCAGTATTTT
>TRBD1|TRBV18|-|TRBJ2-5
CASSGQGGETQYF
TGTGCCAGCTCCGGACAGGGCGGAGAGACCCAGTACTTC
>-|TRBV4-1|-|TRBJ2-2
CASSRQMGTGELFF
TGCGCCAGCAGCCGACAAATGGGCACCGGGGAGCTGTTTTTT
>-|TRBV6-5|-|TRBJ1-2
CASSGRGNGGYTF
TGTGCCAGCAGTGGCCGTGGGAACGGTGGCTACACCTTC
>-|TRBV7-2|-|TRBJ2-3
CASSPFVGGLQYF
TGTGCCAGCAGCCCCTTTGTGGGGGGGCTTCAGTATTTT
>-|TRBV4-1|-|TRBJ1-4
CASSPRGEANEKLFF
TGCGCCAGCAGCCCCCGGGGGGAGGCAAATGAAAAACTGTTTTTT
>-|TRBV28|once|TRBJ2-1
CASIGGVSPREQFF
TGTGCCAGCATTGGCGGGGTAAGCCCAAGAGAGCAGTTCTTC
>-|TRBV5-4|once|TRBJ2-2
CASSRGTANTGELFF
TGTGCCAGCAGTCGGGGGACAGCGAACACCGGGGAGCTGTTTTTT
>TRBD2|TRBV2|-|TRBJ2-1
CASRGGGLAASEQFF
TGTGCCAGCAGAGGGGGGGGACTAGCGGCCTCGGAGCAGTTCTTC
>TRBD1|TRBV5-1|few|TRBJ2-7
CASSSQGVREQYF
TGCGCCAGCAGCTCGCAGGGGGTACGCGAGCAGTACTTC
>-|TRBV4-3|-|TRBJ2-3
CASSQDGGAKGDTQYF
TGCGCCAGCAGCCAAGATGGGGGGGCGAAAGGGGATACGCAGTATTTT
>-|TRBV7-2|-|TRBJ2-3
CASSLARTDTQYF
TGTGCCAGCAGCTTAGCCCGTACAGATACGCAGTATTTT
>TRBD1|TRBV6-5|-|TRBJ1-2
CASSYSSETGSGYTF
TGTGCCAGCAGTTACTCCTCCGAGACAGGGTCGGGCTACACCTTC
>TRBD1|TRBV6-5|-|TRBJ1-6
CASSYLFAGQGSPLHF
TGTGCCAGCAGTTACCTTTTCGCGGGACAGGGTTCACCCCTCCACTTT
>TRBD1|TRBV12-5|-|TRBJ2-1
CASGLTGARVEQFF
TGTGCTAGTGGTTTGACAGGGGCTCGGGTAGAGCAGTTCTTC
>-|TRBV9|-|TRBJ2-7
CASSPEGHSYEQYF
TGTGCCAGCAGCCCCGAGGGACACTCCTACGAGCAGTACTTC
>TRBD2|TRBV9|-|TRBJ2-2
CASSVSGGDTGELFF
TGTGCCAGCAGCGTGAGCGGGGGAGACACCGGGGAGCTGTTTTTT
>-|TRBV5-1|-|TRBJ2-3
CASSSGTKQDTQYF
TGCGCCAGCAGCTCCGGGACAAAGCAAGATACGCAGTATTTT
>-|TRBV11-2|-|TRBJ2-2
CASSVGTGELFF
TGTGCCAGCAGCGTCGGTACCGGGGAGCTGTTTTTC
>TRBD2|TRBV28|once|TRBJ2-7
CASSRGGVAYEQYF
TGTGCCAGCAGCCGGGGGGGCGTTGCCTACGAGCAGTACTTC
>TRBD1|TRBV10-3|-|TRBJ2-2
CAIRDTGTGGTGELFF
TGTGCCATACGAGATACCGGGACAGGAGGCACCGGGGAGCTGTTTTTT
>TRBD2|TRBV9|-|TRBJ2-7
CASSVGSQRGYYEQYF
TGTGCCAGCAGCGTAGGGTCCCAGCGGGGTTACTACGAGCAGTACTTC
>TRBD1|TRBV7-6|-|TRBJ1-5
CASSPGTGERNQPQHF
TGTGCCAGCAGCCCGGGGACAGGGGAGCGCAATCAGCCCCAGCATTTT
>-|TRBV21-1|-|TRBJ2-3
CASIEAGERTDTQYF
TGTGCCAGCATTGAAGCGGGAGAGAGAACAGATACGCAGTATTTT
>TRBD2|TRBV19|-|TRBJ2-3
CASSIGGDITDTQYF
TGTGCCAGTAGTATTGGGGGGGATATAACAGATACGCAGTATTTT
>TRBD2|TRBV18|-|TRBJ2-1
CASSPQTSGFTRRNEQFF
TGTGCCAGCTCACCACAAACTAGCGGGTTCACCCGGAGGAATGAGCAGTTCTTC
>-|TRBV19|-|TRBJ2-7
CASSIGAGHGSYEQYF
TGTGCCAGTAGTATAGGTGCAGGACATGGCTCCTACGAGCAGTACTTC